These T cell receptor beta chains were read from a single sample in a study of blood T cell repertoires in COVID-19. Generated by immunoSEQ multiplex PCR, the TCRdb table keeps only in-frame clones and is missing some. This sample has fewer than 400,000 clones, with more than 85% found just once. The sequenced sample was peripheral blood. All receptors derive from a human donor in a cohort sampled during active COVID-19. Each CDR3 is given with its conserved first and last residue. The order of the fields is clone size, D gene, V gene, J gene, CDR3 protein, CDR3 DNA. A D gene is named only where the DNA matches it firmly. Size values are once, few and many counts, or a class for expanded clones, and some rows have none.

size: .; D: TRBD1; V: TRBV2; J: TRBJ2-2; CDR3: CASRAQGDTGELFF; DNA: TGTGCCAGCAGGGCACAGGGGGACACCGGGGAGCTGTTTTTT
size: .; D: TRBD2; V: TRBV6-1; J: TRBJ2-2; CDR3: CASSEFGRVTGELFF; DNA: TGTGCCAGCAGTGAATTCGGGAGGGTCACCGGGGAGCTGTTTTTT
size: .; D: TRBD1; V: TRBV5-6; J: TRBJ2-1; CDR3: CASNDAQGSSYNEQFF; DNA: TGTGCCAGCAACGACGCACAGGGGAGCTCCTACAATGAGCAGTTCTTC
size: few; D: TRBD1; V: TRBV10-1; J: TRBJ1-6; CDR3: CARGTGGVSPLHF; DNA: TGCGCCAGAGGGACAGGGGGAGTTTCACCCCTCCACTTT
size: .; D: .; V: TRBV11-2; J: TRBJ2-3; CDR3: CASSPPLRDTQYF; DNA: TGTGCCAGCAGCCCTCCCCTCCGGGATACGCAGTATTTT
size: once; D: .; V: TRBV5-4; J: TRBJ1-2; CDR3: CASRTTDSYGYTF; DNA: TGTGCCAGCAGGACGACTGATTCCTATGGCTACACCTTC
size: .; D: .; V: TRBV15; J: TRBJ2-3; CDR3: CATSRDWATGGRQYF; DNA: TGTGCCACCAGCAGAGATTGGGCAACCGGAGGGCGTCAGTATTTT
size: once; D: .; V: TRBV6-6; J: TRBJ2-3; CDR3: CASNDPGTDTQYF; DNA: TGTGCCAGCAACGACCCCGGGACAGATACGCAGTATTTT
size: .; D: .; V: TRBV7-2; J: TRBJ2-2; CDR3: CASSLRANTGELFF; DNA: TGTGCCAGCAGCTTACGCGCGAACACCGGGGAGCTGTTTTTT
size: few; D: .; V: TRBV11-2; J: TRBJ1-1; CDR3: CASSLERTFSGAFF; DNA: TGTGCCAGCAGCTTAGAAAGGACTTTTTCGGGAGCTTTCTTT
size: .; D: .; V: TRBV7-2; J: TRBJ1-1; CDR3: CASSSLGDRLNTEAFF; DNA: TGTGCCAGCAGCTCGCTTGGAGACCGGTTGAACACTGAAGCTTTCTTT
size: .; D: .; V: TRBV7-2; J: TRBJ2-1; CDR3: CASSPQTSYNEQFF; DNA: TGTGCCAGCAGCCCCCAGACTAGTTACAATGAGCAGTTCTTC
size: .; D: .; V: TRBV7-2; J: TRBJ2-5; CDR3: CASSLGGQGETQYF; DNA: TGTGCCAGCAGCTTGGGGGGGCAAGGAGAGACCCAGTACTTC
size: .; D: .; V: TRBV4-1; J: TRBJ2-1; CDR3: CASSPTRGDEQFF; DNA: TGCGCCAGCAGCCCCACAAGAGGCGATGAGCAGTTCTTC
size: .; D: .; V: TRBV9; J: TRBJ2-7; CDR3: CASSVGQSSYEQYF; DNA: TGTGCCAGCAGCGTAGGACAATCCTCCTACGAGCAGTACTTC
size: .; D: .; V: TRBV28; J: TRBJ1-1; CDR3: CASTQGTEAFF; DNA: TGTGCCAGCACCCAGGGCACTGAAGCTTTCTTT
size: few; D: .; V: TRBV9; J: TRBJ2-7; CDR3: CASSDPFSGEQYF; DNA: TGTGCCAGCAGCGACCCTTTTAGCGGCGAGCAGTACTTC
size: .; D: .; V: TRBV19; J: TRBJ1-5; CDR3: CASSLRDPRGYPQHF; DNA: TGTGCCAGTAGTTTGAGGGACCCACGGGGGTACCCCCAGCATTTT
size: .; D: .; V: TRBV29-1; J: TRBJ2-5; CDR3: CSVEVAFQETQYF; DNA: TGCAGCGTTGAAGTCGCGTTCCAAGAGACCCAGTACTTC
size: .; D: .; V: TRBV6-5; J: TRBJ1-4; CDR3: CASSSRVEKLFF; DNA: TGTGCCAGCAGTTCAAGAGTTGAAAAACTGTTTTTT
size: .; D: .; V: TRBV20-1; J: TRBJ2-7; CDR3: CSASWPLERREQYF; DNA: TGCAGTGCTAGTTGGCCTTTGGAGAGACGGGAGCAGTACTTC
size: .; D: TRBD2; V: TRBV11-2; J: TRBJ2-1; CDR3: CASSLDHRVAGERNNEQFF; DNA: TGTGCCAGCAGCTTAGATCATCGGGTAGCGGGAGAAAGGAACAATGAGCAGTTCTTC
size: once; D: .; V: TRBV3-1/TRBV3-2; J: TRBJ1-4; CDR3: CASSPVPGGEKLFF; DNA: TGTGCCAGCAGTCCGGTGCCGGGAGGCGAAAAACTGTTTTTT
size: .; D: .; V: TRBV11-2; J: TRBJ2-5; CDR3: CASSPTSTGLFPETQYF; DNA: TGTGCCAGCAGCCCAACCTCGACAGGACTTTTCCCAGAGACCCAGTACTTC
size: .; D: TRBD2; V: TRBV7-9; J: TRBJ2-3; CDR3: CASSLVPGGAGTDTQYF; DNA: TGTGCCAGCAGCTTAGTCCCCGGGGGGGCGGGCACAGATACGCAGTATTTT
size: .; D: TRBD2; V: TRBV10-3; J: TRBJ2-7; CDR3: CAISAAGERAEQYF; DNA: TGTGCCATCAGTGCGGCGGGAGAGCGGGCCGAGCAGTACTTC
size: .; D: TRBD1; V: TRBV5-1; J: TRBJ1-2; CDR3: CASTDRDGGYTF; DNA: TGCGCCAGTACCGACAGGGACGGTGGCTACACCTTC
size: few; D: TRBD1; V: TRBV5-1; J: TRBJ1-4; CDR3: CASSTGTGDEKLFF; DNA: TGCGCCAGCAGCACCGGGACAGGAGATGAAAAACTGTTTTTT
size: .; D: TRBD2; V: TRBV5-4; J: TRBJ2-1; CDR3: CASTTGLAGWGIDNEQFF; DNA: TGTGCCAGCACCACGGGACTAGCGGGATGGGGCATAGACAATGAGCAGTTCTTC
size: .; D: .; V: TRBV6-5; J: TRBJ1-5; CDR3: CASSYTGTRDQPQHF; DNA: TGTGCCAGCAGTTACACGGGTACGAGAGATCAGCCCCAGCATTTT
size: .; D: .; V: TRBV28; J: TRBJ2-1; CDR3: CASSFLSSPHEQFF; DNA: TGTGCCAGCAGTTTTTTGTCTAGCCCACATGAGCAGTTCTTC
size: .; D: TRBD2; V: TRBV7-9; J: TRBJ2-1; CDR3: CASSLGLAVTYNEQFF; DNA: TGTGCCAGCAGCTTAGGGCTAGCGGTAACCTACAATGAGCAGTTCTTC
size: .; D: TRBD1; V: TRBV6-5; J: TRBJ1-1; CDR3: CASSINRGNTEAFF; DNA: TGTGCCAGCAGTATAAACAGGGGGAACACTGAAGCTTTCTTT
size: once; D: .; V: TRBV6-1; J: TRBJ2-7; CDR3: CASSEDTSYEQYF; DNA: TGTGCCAGCAGTGAAGACACATCCTACGAGCAGTACTTC
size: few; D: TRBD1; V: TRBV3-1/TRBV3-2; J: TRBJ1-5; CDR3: CASSSHRGPQHF; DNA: TGTGCCAGCAGCTCCCACAGGGGTCCTCAGCATTTT
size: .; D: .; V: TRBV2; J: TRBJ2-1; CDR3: CASSGIAGGGYNEQFF; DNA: TGTGCCAGCAGTGGAATTGCCGGGGGAGGCTACAATGAGCAGTTCTTC
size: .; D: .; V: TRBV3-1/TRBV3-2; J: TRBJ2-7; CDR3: CASSQTGYEQYF; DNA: TGTGCCAGCAGCCAAACAGGGTACGAGCAGTACTTC
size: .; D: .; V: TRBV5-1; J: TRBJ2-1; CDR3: CASSLGVSSSYNEQFF; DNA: TGCGCCAGCAGCTTAGGCGTGTCTAGCTCCTACAATGAGCAGTTCTTC
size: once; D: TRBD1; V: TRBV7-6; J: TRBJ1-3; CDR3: CASSSNPGQEYGNTIYF; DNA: TGTGCCAGCAGCTCAAATCCGGGACAGGAATATGGAAACACCATATATTTT
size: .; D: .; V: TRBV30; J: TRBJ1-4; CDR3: CACWDRGARNEKLFF; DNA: TGTGCCTGCTGGGACCGGGGGGCTCGTAATGAAAAACTGTTTTTT
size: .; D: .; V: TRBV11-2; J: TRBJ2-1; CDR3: CASSLGPTWGTLNNEQFF; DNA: TGTGCCAGCAGCTTGGGTCCGACTTGGGGCACTTTAAACAATGAGCAGTTCTTC
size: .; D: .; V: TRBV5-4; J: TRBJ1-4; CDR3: CASSIYDLRGRNEKLFF; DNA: TGTGCCAGCAGCATCTACGATCTCAGGGGTCGAAATGAAAAACTGTTTTTT
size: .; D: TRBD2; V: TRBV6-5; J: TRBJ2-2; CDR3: CASSYSSGEYIGELFF; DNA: TGTGCCAGCAGTTACTCGAGCGGGGAATATATCGGGGAGCTGTTTTTT
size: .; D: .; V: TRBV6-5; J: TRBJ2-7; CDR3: CASSSGQTSYEQYF; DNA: TGTGCCAGCAGTTCCGGACAGACGTCCTACGAGCAGTACTTC
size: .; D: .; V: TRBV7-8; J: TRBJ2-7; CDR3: CASSLTGEQYF; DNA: TGTGCCAGCAGCCTCACAGGGGAGCAGTACTTC